This section outlines one TCR beta chain sequence together with its context. Antigen unknown. This record belongs to a study of cytomegalovirus exposure and HLA in healthy donors. Study details: Genotyping of some 390 donors showed that around 81% belonged to the Caucasian-associated ancestry cluster.

Points from the study as a whole: TCR beta V- and J-gene trimming was later associated with a missense DCLRE1C variant. An ancestry cluster, one associated with Asian ancestry, reportedly showed fewer N-insertions than the approximately 670-donor mean in a later analysis.

The PCR made use of 60 Vbeta and 13 Jbeta primers. Only in-frame clones appear in the TCRdb table, and some are missing; sequencing was by immunoSEQ multiplex PCR. The sample table sets out some 130,000 clones. Sequencing was performed on PBMCs. The sequence was obtained from a woman between 40 and 55 years old in good health and CMV-seropositive.

The CDR3 is CATIPPAGRSNQPQHF. In nucleotides, the CDR3 is TGTGCCACCATTCCCCCAGCGGGCCGGAGCAATCAGCCCCAGCATTTT. The chain recombines TRBV28 with TRBJ1-5; D ambiguous. Trimming removed 10 bases from V and 1 base from J, with 20 bases in between. Looked up from germline, CDR1 is MDHEN and CDR2 is SYDVKM. The CDR3 loop spans 16 amino acids.